This TCR beta chain emerged from a study of molecular identifiers for immune sequencing clone quantification. About the study: Replicates partitioned RNA from approximately 20,000 or 100,000 naive CD8 cells into five parts, sequencing four. Study-level findings and limits: Investigators reportedly could detect spiked Jurkat TCR RNA from one cell among 950,000 or so naive cells. Clones that exceeded 20 RNA copies held over 99% of effector molecules, yet under 1% in naive cells.

Preparation of naive CD8 libraries involved roughly 18,000 to 1,100,000 sorted cells and 10%, 30% or 50% RNA. This clonotype has a count of ten or more. Its antigen is not known. MiXCR, run by TCRdb on the PCR reads, gives a single entry per CDR3 protein. The data hold 600,000 to 650,000 distinct CDR3 sequences, with 15% to 20% observed a single time. The sample was naive CD8+ T cells from blood, with Jurkat cell RNA spiked in. The subset was: FACS-sorted CD8+CD4-CCR7+CD45RA+ naive T cells. The receptor was derived from a human donor in good health. Some libraries in this study had Jurkat cell RNA spiked in.

The DNA of the CDR3 is TGCGCCAGCAGCCCCCTGATAAACACTGAAGCTTTCTTT. This sequence encodes CASSPLINTEAFF. The V gene is TRBV5-1, the J gene TRBJ1-1; D is unclear. Germline V gives CDR1 SGHRS, CDR2 YFSETQ. Trimming pared 4 bases from V and 2 bases from J, leaving 9 bases between. The length of the CDR3 is 13 residues.